This passage covers 31 T cell receptor beta chains from one sample sequenced in a study of shared clonotypes between healthy human individuals. The assay was immunoSEQ multiplex PCR, and TCRdb's table has in-frame clones only and misses some. The sample lists 1 million to 1.2 million clones, 70% to 85% occurring once. The sequenced sample was memory CD4+ T cells from PBMCs. Subset here: CD45RA-negative fraction. Receptors originate from a man aged 18 to 30 in good health. Some clones in this sample may be carry-over from other donors' samples.

Only a few counts were recorded for this clone. V is TRBV6-7 and J is TRBJ2-4; D tentatively reads TRBD1 or TRBD2 (5 bases each). TRBV6-7 is marked as an open reading frame, function uncertain. The germline V and J ends were trimmed by 6 bases and 3 bases, with 27 bases remaining between them. The CDR3 is 19 amino acids. CDR3 sequence reads: CASSPRAEGLLKDKNIQYF. The DNA of the CDR3 is TGTGCCAGCAGCCCCCGGGCTGAGGGGCTGTTAAAAGACAAAAACATTCAGTACTTC.

The rearrangement links TRBV4-1 to TRBJ2-3; TRBD2 is a possible D gene (6 bases). This CDR3 contains 15 residues. Trimming stripped 2 bases from V and 1 base from J, with 10 bases between. Germline assignment: CDR1 MGHRA and CDR2 YSYEKL. CDR3 amino acids: CASSQLASRTDTQYF. The CDR3 nucleotides read TGCGCCAGCAGCCAACTAGCGTCACGCACAGATACGCAGTATTTT.

The CDR3 protein is CASSFQGIANQPQHF. The CDR3 nucleotides are TGTGCCAGCAGCTTCCAGGGGATAGCAAATCAGCCCCAGCATTTT. The gene calls are TRBV7-2 and TRBJ1-5; D possibly corresponds to TRBD1 (6 bases). Trimming removed 3 bases at V and 4 bases at J, with 13 bases between. This CDR3 spans 15 amino acids. The V gene's germline CDR1 is SGHTA and CDR2 FQGNSA. Combining the CDR3 with reference TRBV7-2 and TRBJ1-5 gives the whole variable domain GAGVSQSPSNKVTEKGKDVELRCDPISGHTALYWYRQSLGQGLEFLIYFQGNSAPDKSGLPSDRFSAERTGGSVSTLTIQRTQQEDSAVYLCASSFQGIANQPQHFGDGTRLSIL.

This clone was recorded only once. The chain combines TRBV7-2 with TRBJ2-3; D possibly uses TRBD1 or TRBD2 (5 bases each). This CDR3 has 14 amino acids. V was clipped by 5 bases and J by 4 bases, with 13 bases between them. Germline CDR1 is SGHTA and CDR2 is FQGNSA. CDR3 DNA sequence: TGTGCCAGCAGCCCAGGGACCCCCCCAGATACGCAGTATTTT. This encodes CASSPGTPPDTQYF.

This rearrangement joins TRBV27 to TRBJ2-2, with a possible D match to TRBD2 (5 bases). The CDR3 spans 15 residues. Trimming took off 3 bases at V and 0 bases at J, with 8 bases between the two ends. Germline CDR1 reads MNHEY; CDR2 reads SMNVEV (reference sequence). CDR3 sequence: CASSFRESNTGELFF. The CDR3 region has the DNA TGTGCCAGCAGTTTCCGGGAATCGAACACCGGGGAGCTGTTTTTT.

As for this clone: This is likely a read error, given that the CDR3 carries no conserved phenylalanine or tryptophan at its end. This sequence joins TRBV30 and TRBJ2-7; the D call may be TRBD1 or TRBD2 (6 bases each). Looked up from germline, CDR1 is GTSNPN and CDR2 is SVGIG (reference sequence). Trimming pared 2 bases from V and 4 bases from J, leaving 18 bases between. The CDR3 loop spans 15 amino acids. The DNA for the CDR3 is TGTGCCTGGAGTCGCACCCGGGGGCGCCTGTACGAGCAGTACTTA. Its protein is CAWSRTRGRLYEQYL.

The V gene is TRBV6-4, the J gene TRBJ2-2, with 10 bases matching TRBD2. Germline V gives CDR1 MRHNA, CDR2 SNTAGT. J gave up 6 bases and V 5 bases, and 6 bases lay outside the gene matches. The CDR3 is made up of 15 amino acids. This CDR3 reads CASSFSGRTPGELFF. CDR3 in DNA: TGTGCCAGCAGTTTTAGCGGGAGGACTCCCGGGGAGCTGTTTTTT.

V usage is TRBV28 and J usage is TRBJ2-1, with 8 positions matching TRBD1. The CDR3 loop spans 13 amino acids. Germline V CDR1 and CDR2: MDHEN, SYDVKM. The V segment lost 6 bases and the J segment 14 bases; nucleotides outside the gene matches: 12. For the CDR3, the DNA is TGTGCCAGCAGACAACGGGACAGGAGGGGGGAGTTCTTC. This encodes CASRQRDRRGEFF.

The genes are TRBV19 and TRBJ1-1, with D perhaps matching TRBD1 (5 bases). This CDR3 is built from 15 residues. V lost 4 bases to trimming and J lost 0 bases, with 12 bases between them. Germline V lookup: CDR1 LNHDA, CDR2 SQIVND (reference sequence). The CDR3 DNA sequence: TGTGCCAGTAGTAGATCCGGGACCATGAACACTGAAGCTTTCTTT. This codes for CASSRSGTMNTEAFF.

The chain carries TRBV28 and TRBJ1-3, with 7 bases identical to TRBD1. Germline-derived CDR1 and CDR2 are MDHEN and SYDVKM. This CDR3 has 15 residues. Unmatched junction bases numbered 8, after V lost 5 bases and J lost 4 bases. CDR3 in amino acids: CASSLQGLAGNTIYF. CDR3 nucleotide sequence: TGTGCCAGCAGTCTACAGGGGCTAGCAGGAAACACCATATATTTT.

For this clone: This same CDR3 is encoded by further DNA sequences in the sample. The chain couples TRBV30 to TRBJ1-5, with D uncertain. Germline loops: CDR1 GTSNPN, CDR2 SVGIG (reference sequence). V was shortened by 2 bases and J by 0 bases, with 8 bases between the two germline ends. The length of the CDR3 is 14 residues. For the CDR3, the DNA is TGTGCCTGGAGTCGTGGGCCTAGCAATCAGCCCCAGCATTTT. It is translated as CAWSRGPSNQPQHF.

CDR3 bases: TGTGCCAGCAGCTTAGGCGGGACAGCTTTAGAGACCCAGTACTTC. Residues: CASSLGGTALETQYF. The chain is built from TRBV7-2 and TRBJ2-5, with D possibly TRBD1 on 7 matching bases. In germline, CDR1 is SGHTA, CDR2 FQGNSA. The CDR3 loop spans 15 amino acids. V was shortened by 1 base and J by 4 bases, with 13 bases between the two germline ends.

This rearrangement joins TRBV28 to TRBJ1-2; D gene uncertain. Germline V gene sequence: CDR1 MDHEN, CDR2 SYDVKM. The CDR3 consists of 12 residues. Trimming took 5 bases from V and 2 from J, leaving 6 bases between them. In DNA form, the CDR3 reads TGTGCCAGCAGTACAACGAACTATGGCTACACCTTC. Protein: CASSTTNYGYTF.

J is TRBJ2-7 and V is TRBV7-2, with TRBD2 identical over 9 bases. The J segment lost 2 bases and the V segment lost 2 bases, leaving 10 bases of the junction unmatched. CDR1 and CDR2 (germline): SGHTA, FQGNSA. CDR3 length: 17 residues. This chain's CDR3 is CASSLFVRGLAPYEQYF. In DNA form, the CDR3 reads TGTGCCAGCAGCTTATTCGTCCGGGGACTAGCCCCCTACGAGCAGTACTTC.

V gene TRBV4-2 combines with J gene TRBJ2-3, with D tentatively TRBD2 (6 bases). Trimming took off 0 bases at V and 3 bases at J, with 10 bases between the two ends. Germline-derived CDR1 and CDR2 are LGHNA and YNFKEQ. The CDR3 totals 15 residues. CDR3 in amino acids: CASSQDAGRTDTQYF. CDR3 DNA: TGTGCCAGCAGCCAAGACGCAGGGAGGACAGATACGCAGTATTTT.

This clone was found a few times. The J gene is TRBJ2-5, the V gene TRBV23-1; D uncertain. TRBV23-1 is annotated as an ORF whose role is uncertain. The length of the CDR3 is 16 residues. V gave up 0 bases and J gave up 2 bases, with 13 bases separating them. CDR3 sequence: CASSQSPRCGQETQYF. In DNA, the CDR3 is TGCGCCAGCAGTCAATCGCCCAGGTGTGGGCAAGAGACCCAGTACTTC.

The chain is built from TRBV28 and TRBJ1-1; D gene unclear. V was shortened by 4 bases and J by 3 bases, with 6 bases between the two germline ends. The germline V gene encodes CDR1 MDHEN and CDR2 SYDVKM. This CDR3 contains 12 residues. Here the CDR3 reads CASSSGYTEAFF. The CDR3 DNA is TGTGCCAGCAGTTCAGGCTACACTGAAGCTTTCTTT.

The chain is built from TRBV4-2 and TRBJ1-2, with D tentatively TRBD1 (5 bases). Germline V lookup: CDR1 LGHNA, CDR2 YNFKEQ. The V and J ends lost 1 base and 3 bases respectively, with 12 bases between them. The CDR3 has 15 amino acids. CDR3 amino acids: CASSQVFDSYYGYTF. The CDR3, as DNA: TGTGCCAGCAGCCAAGTATTTGACAGTTACTATGGCTACACCTTC.

The rearrangement links TRBV28 to TRBJ2-5; D call uncertain. The CDR3 contains 13 residues. Trimming pared 7 bases from V and 5 bases from J, leaving 14 bases between. The germline CDR1 and CDR2 sequences are MDHEN and SYDVKM. In DNA, the CDR3 is TGTGCCAGCACCCTTACAGTAGGGGAGACCCAGTACTTC. Protein: CASTLTVGETQYF.

This clone was counted between two and nine times. The chain has TRBV27 and TRBJ1-5, with D perhaps matching TRBD1 (5 bases). Germline CDR1 reads MNHEY; CDR2 reads SMNVEV (reference sequence). This CDR3 is 13 amino acids long. V was cut by 4 bases and J by 9 bases, with 13 bases left in between. As DNA, the CDR3 is TGTGCCAGCAGTTCTACGGGGGATCGGCCCCAGCATTTT. It is translated as CASSSTGDRPQHF.

This sequence joins TRBV5-6 and TRBJ1-2; 8 bases match TRBD1. Germline CDR1 reads SGHDT; CDR2 reads YYEEEE. J gave up 1 base and V 5 bases, and 4 bases lay outside the gene matches. The CDR3 runs to 14 residues. The CDR3 region has the DNA TGTGCCAGCAGGATGGACAGGGTTAACTATGGCTACACCTTC. Protein sequence: CASRMDRVNYGYTF.

The chain joins TRBV11-2 to TRBJ1-3; 7 positions agree with TRBD1. J gave up 0 bases and V 6 bases, and 5 bases lay outside the gene matches. The CDR3 is made up of 15 amino acids. Germline CDR1 SGHAT, CDR2 FQNNGV. CDR3 residues: CASRADRVSGNTIYF. CDR3 sequence (DNA): TGTGCCAGCAGAGCCGACAGGGTCTCTGGAAACACCATATATTTT.

At least ten counts were recorded for this clone. The chain employs TRBV28 and TRBJ1-1; D is undetermined. Trimming shortened V by 7 bases and J by 3 bases, and 12 bases separated the two germline ends. Germline CDR1 and CDR2: MDHEN and SYDVKM. The CDR3 has 13 residues. As DNA, the CDR3 is TGTGCCAGCAACCCTTCGGGTGACACTGAAGCTTTCTTT. Translation: CASNPSGDTEAFF.

The chain employs TRBV4-3 and TRBJ2-2; D unclear. Trimming took off 3 bases at V and 0 bases at J, with 14 bases between the two ends. The V gene's germline CDR1 is LGHNA and CDR2 YSLEER. The CDR3 loop spans 17 amino acids. The chain's CDR3 is CASSQLTGVSNTGELFF. The DNA of the CDR3 is TGCGCCAGCAGCCAGCTAACTGGAGTCTCGAACACCGGGGAGCTGTTTTTT.

This rearrangement joins TRBV10-3 to TRBJ2-7, with no clear D. V lost 3 bases and J lost 7, with 10 bases in between. This CDR3 is built from 12 residues. From germline, CDR1 is ENHRY and CDR2 SYGVKD. The CDR3 is CAISEGPEEQYF. CDR3 sequence (DNA): TGTGCCATCAGTGAAGGGCCCGAGGAGCAGTACTTC.

This clone was detected once. The V call is TRBV5-1, the J call TRBJ2-4, with TRBD1 identical over 7 bases. Germline CDR1 and CDR2: SGHRS and YFSETQ. Trimming removed 3 bases from V and 2 bases from J; junction bases left unmatched: 5. CDR3 length equals 15 residues. CDR3 coding DNA: TGCGCCAGCAGCTCAGACAGGGTCACCAAAAACATTCAGTACTTC. Residues: CASSSDRVTKNIQYF.

This clone showed up just once. The chain combines TRBV5-1 with TRBJ2-1; D possibly corresponds to TRBD2 (6 bases). The V end lost 1 base, the J end lost 5 bases, and 13 bases lay between the germline ends. The CDR3 loop spans 15 amino acids. The germline CDR1 and CDR2 sequences are SGHRS and YFSETQ. CDR3 coding DNA: TGCGCCAGCAGCTTGCGCTCTAGCGTCGACAATGAGCAGTTCTTC. Amino acid sequence: CASSLRSSVDNEQFF.

Notes on this clone: This sample includes further DNA sequences coding for the same CDR3. This sequence joins TRBV11-2 and TRBJ1-1; maybe TRBD1 (5 bases). The ends were cut back, 5 bases at V and 0 bases at J, with 13 bases in the middle. The CDR3 contains 15 residues. In germline, CDR1 is SGHAT, CDR2 FQNNGV. The CDR3 sequence: CASSKTGTVNTEAFF. The CDR3 DNA sequence: TGTGCCAGCAGCAAGACCGGGACGGTGAACACTGAAGCTTTCTTT.

This clone appeared a single time. The CDR3 spells CASSSRHTYQETQYF. CDR3 DNA: TGTGCCAGCAGTTCGAGACACACGTACCAAGAGACCCAGTACTTC. The rearrangement joins TRBV28 to TRBJ2-5; D remains ambiguous. Germline V CDR1 and CDR2: MDHEN, SYDVKM. CDR3 size: 15 residues. With 4 bases removed from V and 0 bases from J, the gap between germline ends came to 12 bases.

The V call is TRBV18, the J call TRBJ1-2, with 7 bases identical to TRBD1. The germline V gene encodes CDR1 KGHSH and CDR2 LQKENI. This CDR3 has 13 residues. V lost 6 bases, J lost 6 bases, and 7 bases stayed unmatched. The CDR3 nucleotides read TGTGCCAGCTCCTTGGACAGGAACAATGGCTACACCTTC. Its translation: CASSLDRNNGYTF.

The chain links TRBV15 to TRBJ1-1, with D maybe TRBD1 (6 bases). V shed 3 bases and J shed 1 base, with 15 bases lying between them. The CDR3 spans 16 residues. CDR1 is LNHNV and CDR2 is YYDKDF in the germline V gene (reference sequence). The DNA for the CDR3 is TGTGCCACCAGCAGGATACCCGGGACACAGAACACTGAAGCTTTCTTT. Translation: CATSRIPGTQNTEAFF.